The 2 T cell receptor beta chains given below trace back to one sample, sequenced in a study of glioma-infiltrating T cells. Using RNA template, CDR3s of TCR alpha and beta were amplified with iRepertoire arm-PCR. MiXCR was run by TCRdb on the multiplex PCR reads, yielding one entry per CDR3 protein. The table lists 300,000 to 450,000 distinct CDR3 sequences, 41% of them singletons. Sequenced sample: glioma tissue, nonneoplastic brain tissue, or PBMCs (not recorded which). The receptor set was obtained from a human donor with low-grade glioma or glioblastoma, undergoing nonglioma brain surgery, or in good health (not recorded which).

The rearrangement uses TRBV20-1 and TRBJ1-1; TRBD1 agrees at 7 bases. This CDR3 comprises 12 residues. The V and J ends lost 2 bases and 6 bases, in that order; junction bases with no gene match: 3. From germline, CDR1 is DFQATT and CDR2 SNEGSKA (reference sequence). The CDR3 DNA is TGCAGTGCTAGACAGGGGGGAGCTGAAGCTTTCTTT. Protein: CSARQGGAEAFF.

This clonotype was seen many times. The rearrangement uses TRBV28 and TRBJ2-3; 12 bases line up with TRBD2. Germline CDR1 MDHEN, CDR2 SYDVKM. The CDR3 consists of 16 residues. The junction had 7 bases not matched to a gene; V was cut back by 3 bases and J by 6 bases. The CDR3 loop is CASSFSLAGGRDTQYF. Written as DNA, the CDR3 is TGTGCCAGCAGTTTCTCCCTAGCGGGAGGGAGGGATACGCAGTATTTT.